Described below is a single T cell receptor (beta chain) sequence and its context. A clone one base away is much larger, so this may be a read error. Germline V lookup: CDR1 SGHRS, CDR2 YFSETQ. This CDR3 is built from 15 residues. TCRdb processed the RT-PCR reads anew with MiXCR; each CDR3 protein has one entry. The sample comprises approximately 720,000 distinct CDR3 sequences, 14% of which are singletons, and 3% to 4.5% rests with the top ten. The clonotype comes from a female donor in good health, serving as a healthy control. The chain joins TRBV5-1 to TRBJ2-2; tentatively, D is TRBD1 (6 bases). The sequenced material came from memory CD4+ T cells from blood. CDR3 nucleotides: TGCGCCAGCAGCCTCCAGGGGCTGGGCACCGTGGAGCTGTTTTTT. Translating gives CASSLQGLGTVELFF.